This record concerns one T cell receptor beta chain sequence. Alpha and beta chains were covered, as first-strand cDNA relied on TRAV- and TRBV-specific primers. TCRs were put through 20 to 25 PCR cycles of amplification with Phusion. A constant-region primer and the V-primer adapter served as the primer pair. TCRdb reanalysed the reads using MiXCR and keeps one entry per CDR3 protein. The sample records approximately 9,000 distinct CDR3 sequences, 69% being singletons. This sample was taken from a study of low-dose radiotherapy and immunotherapy resistance in tumors. Study summary: On a schedule of every two weeks, intravenous cyclophosphamide at a dose of 200 mg/m2 was delivered one day before each radiation and immunotherapy administration.

V shed 7 bases and J shed 6 bases, with 15 bases lying between them. Germline CDR1 is LNHDA and CDR2 is SQIVND (reference sequence). This CDR3 region has 13 residues. All of the donors were given nivolumab, ipilimumab, aspirin, low-dose cyclophosphamide and low-dose radiotherapy as part of RACIN, a single-arm trial. Each patient who was eligible had an advanced solid tumor with no tumor-infiltrating lymphocytes. The sequence derives from a human donor with advanced metastatic prostate, ovarian, gallbladder or colorectal cancer (not recorded which). This table probably holds off-target reads from a library built for another chain. The chain carries TRBV19 and TRBJ1-2; D remains unclear. CDR3 protein: CASTDDPYDGYTF. CDR3 coding DNA: TGTGCCAGTACCGATGACCCCTACGATGGCTACACCTTC. Based on the CDR3 plus reference TRBV19 and TRBJ1-2, the full variable domain is DGGITQSPKYLFRKEGQNVTLSCEQNLNHDAMYWYRQDPGQGLRLIYYSQIVNDFQKGDIAEGYSVSREKKESFPLTVTSAQKNPTAFYLCASTDDPYDGYTFGSGTRLTVV.